The T cell receptor (beta chain) under discussion was sequenced for a study of T cells expressing NK-cell markers. TCRdb reprocessed the 5' RACE reads, keeping one entry per CDR3 protein, no DNA. This sample's clone table lists about 160,000 distinct CDR3 sequences. Germline assignment: CDR1 MNHEY and CDR2 SVGAGI. The CDR3 is 15 residues long. The V call is TRBV6-5, the J call TRBJ1-1; the D call of TRBD1 rests on TCRdb alone, since no DNA is present to check it. The clonotype comes from a man aged 18-69 years in good health. Sequenced sample: blood T cells: a sorted CD56 or NKG2C T cell subset, CD4+ or CD8+ T cells, or bulk PBMC T cells (not recorded which). This CDR3 is CASSYSIGGYTEAFF.